The entry that follows covers one T cell receptor beta chain sequence. The data derive from a study of blood T cell repertoires in COVID-19. Overall study context: From T cells, B-cell-depleted T cells, or PBMCs came the material, which was cDNA or gDNA.

Germline V gene sequence: CDR1 KGHDR, CDR2 SFDVKD. The V end was cut by 4 bases, the J end by 5 bases, with 16 bases between. The CDR3 is 15 residues long. Clones were read by immunoSEQ multiplex PCR, and TCRdb kept only the in-frame ones, dropping some. This table has 70,000 to 85,000 clones, 65% to 85% appearing once. The TCR comes from a man older than 75 with active or convalescent COVID-19. This sequence joins TRBV24-1 and TRBJ2-5; TRBD1 is a possible D gene (5 bases). Material for sequencing was peripheral blood. Written as DNA, the CDR3 is TGTGCCACCAGTGACCCTACAGGTCTTGAGGAGACCCAGTACTTC. This sequence encodes CATSDPTGLEETQYF.